This TCR beta chain was captured by sequencing in a study of cytotoxic CD8 clonotypes in ibrutinib-treated CLL. In the study overall: Partial response was seen in around 25 patients and complete response in 2; after median about 68 months, around 15 stayed remitted, about 12 progressed. A mean of roughly 260,000 productive templates and approximately 85,000 productive rearrangements was obtained per sample.

Findings and limits, study-wide: Baseline levels of clonality went above those of age-matched healthy donors and moved with circulating CD8+ T-cell counts.

TCRdb's copy holds only in-frame clones and misses some; the assay was immunoSEQ multiplex PCR. The data contain approximately 190,000 clones, about 75% of them singletons. As concerns this clone: What it binds is unknown.

The germline CDR1 and CDR2 sequences are KGHSH and LQKENI. CDR3 size: 18 residues. Losses at the gene ends were 2 bases for V and 4 bases for J; bases not matched to a gene: 15. Sequencing was performed on PBMCs, taken after 12 months of ibrutinib treatment. The sequence derives from a human donor with chronic lymphocytic leukemia. V is TRBV18 and J is TRBJ1-1; TRBD1 matches 8 bases. CDR3 DNA sequence: TGTGCCAGCTCACCATTTCTCAACCAGGGGGCGGGAGGCACTGAAGCTTTCTTT. Translation: CASSPFLNQGAGGTEAFF.